These 27 T cell receptor beta chains share one sample of origin, sequenced in a study of Ad26.COV2.S vaccination and SARS-CoV-2 variants. Generated by immunoSEQ multiplex PCR, the TCRdb table keeps only in-frame clones and is missing some. Of 350,000 to 500,000 clones in the sample, about 92% were seen once. Treatment in this sample: 15 to 20 received Ad26.COV2.S at low or high dose, single or two shots; about 5 received placebo; per-sample allocation not given. The study sampled participants on day 63 after the first vaccine or placebo injection. The sample consisted of peripheral blood, taken in a trial of Ad26.COV2.S vaccine versus placebo. Source of these receptors: a person between 18 and 60 years old who received the Ad26.COV2.S COVID-19 vaccine or a placebo.

The V and J genes are TRBV9 and TRBJ2-7; no clear D. This CDR3 spans 13 amino acids. Trimming shortened V by 1 base and J by 3 bases, and 8 bases separated the two germline ends. Germline V gives CDR1 SGDLS, CDR2 YYNGEE. The DNA of the CDR3 is TGTGCCAGCAGCGTAAGTCCGGACTACGAGCAGTACTTC. It specifies CASSVSPDYEQYF. The full variable domain, in which reference TRBV9 and TRBJ2-7 provide the parts outside the CDR3, is DSGVTQTPKHLITATGQRVTLRCSPRSGDLSVYWYQQSLDQGLQFLIQYYNGEERAKGNILERFSAQQFPDLHSELNLSSLELGDSALYFCASSVSPDYEQYFGPGTRLTVT.

V is TRBV11-2 and J is TRBJ2-7; D is unresolved. The CDR3 runs 12 residues. V was trimmed by 5 bases and J by 4 bases, leaving 9 bases between them. CDR1 and CDR2 (germline): SGHAT, FQNNGV. CDR3 region: CASSPDGYEQYF. CDR3 nucleotides: TGTGCCAGCAGCCCCGACGGTTACGAGCAGTACTTC.

V and J are TRBV7-2 and TRBJ2-7; 13 bases align to TRBD2. Trimming at V came to 5 bases and at J to 0 bases, leaving 4 bases not matched to a gene. CDR1 is SGHTA and CDR2 is FQGNSA in the germline V gene. CDR3 size: 16 residues. The CDR3 DNA follows: TGTGCCAGCAGCCAGGGACTAGCGGGGTCCTCCTACGAGCAGTACTTC. Protein product: CASSQGLAGSSYEQYF.

The chain links TRBV15 to TRBJ2-7, with D tentatively TRBD2 (6 bases). V was trimmed by 0 bases and J by 5 bases, leaving 14 bases between them. The CDR3 is made up of 15 amino acids. The germline gives CDR1 LNHNV, CDR2 YYDKDF (reference sequence). CDR3 nucleotide sequence: TGTGCCACCAGCAGAGAAGGAGGAGGGCTTCACGAGCAGTACTTC. It is translated as CATSREGGGLHEQYF.

The chain links TRBV24-1 to TRBJ2-1; D may be TRBD1 or TRBD2 (5 bases each). From germline, CDR1 is KGHDR and CDR2 SFDVKD. The length of the CDR3 is 16 residues. V was cut by 0 bases and J by 7 bases, with 15 bases left in between. CDR3 sequence reads: CATSDLMGESGNEQFF. CDR3 bases: TGTGCCACCAGTGATTTGATGGGGGAGTCGGGAAATGAGCAGTTCTTC.

This clone was seen more than once but under ten times. This chain uses TRBV20-1 with TRBJ1-1; no definite D call. Trimming removed 1 base from V and 0 bases from J, with 0 bases in between. From germline, CDR1 is DFQATT and CDR2 SNEGSKA (reference sequence). This CDR3 has 11 residues. CDR3 sequence reads: CSARVNTEAFF. The DNA of the CDR3 is TGCAGTGCTAGAGTGAACACTGAAGCTTTCTTT.

The chain has TRBV11-2 and TRBJ1-1, with no clear D. The germline V gene has CDR1 SGHAT and CDR2 FQNNGV. The V and J ends lost 1 base and 0 bases respectively, with 9 bases between them. CDR3 length: 15 residues. CDR3 loop: CASSLAGRLNTEAFF. Written as DNA, the CDR3 is TGTGCCAGCAGCTTAGCTGGCCGCTTGAACACTGAAGCTTTCTTT.

Here the CDR3 reads CASRRDRLYNEQFF. DNA for the CDR3: TGTGCCAGCAGAAGGGACCGACTATACAATGAGCAGTTCTTC. V usage is TRBV6-5 and J usage is TRBJ2-1; D is possibly TRBD1 or TRBD2 (5 bases each). This CDR3 contains 14 residues. V was cut by 6 bases and J by 4 bases, with 13 bases left in between. CDR1 and CDR2 (germline): MNHEY, SVGAGI.

As DNA, the CDR3 is TGCAGTGCTAGTATGGCCTCTGGGGCCAACGTCCTGACTTTC. It encodes CSASMASGANVLTF. The V and J genes are TRBV20-1 and TRBJ2-6; D remains unclear. Germline V gene sequence: CDR1 DFQATT, CDR2 SNEGSKA (reference sequence). The V and J ends lost 3 bases and 0 bases respectively, with 6 bases between them. CDR3 length: 14 amino acids.

CDR3 region: CASSLLRGRGAKNIQYF. The CDR3 nucleotides read TGTGCCAGCAGTTTATTGAGGGGGCGAGGGGCCAAAAACATTCAGTACTTC. The V and J genes are TRBV28 and TRBJ2-4, with 7 bases lining up with TRBD1. The CDR3 has 17 residues. V shed 1 base, J shed 1 base, and the junction held 7 bases outside the gene matches. From germline, CDR1 is MDHEN and CDR2 SYDVKM.

The chain is built from TRBV2 and TRBJ2-2, with TRBD1 as a possible D gene (6 bases). The CDR3 contains 16 residues. Germline CDR1 SNHLY, CDR2 FYNNEI. V lost 7 bases and J 6 bases, leaving 21 bases between the germline ends. The CDR3 nucleotides are TGTGCCAGCACCTTAGAAGGGGGTCGCGCTGCCGGGGAGCTGTTTTTT. This gives the protein CASTLEGGRAAGELFF.

The chain has TRBV5-4 and TRBJ1-2; no clear D. CDR3 length: 13 amino acids. Germline CDR1 reads SGHNT; CDR2 reads YYREEE (reference sequence). V lost 0 bases to trimming and J lost 4 bases, with 7 bases between them. For the CDR3, the DNA is TGTGCCAGCAGCTTGGAGGCAGGCTATGGCTACACCTTC. It specifies CASSLEAGYGYTF.

This chain uses TRBV5-4 with TRBJ2-7; 8 bases are shared with TRBD1. V trimming: 1 base; J trimming: 5 bases; junction bases outside the gene matches: 5. The CDR3 has 14 residues. From germline, CDR1 is SGHNT and CDR2 YYREEE (reference sequence). In DNA, the CDR3 is TGTGCCAGCAGCTTGCAACAGGGGGGCCACGAGCAGTACTTC. The encoded protein is CASSLQQGGHEQYF.

V and J are TRBV3-1 (or the pseudogene TRBV3-2) and TRBJ2-7; 7 bases are a match to TRBD2. Per germline, CDR1 LGHDT and CDR2 YNNKEL (reference sequence). V was pared by 0 bases and J by 7 bases, with 15 bases of the junction left unmatched. This CDR3 region has 17 residues. CDR3 in amino acids: CASSQDLGGLGDREQYF. The DNA of the CDR3 is TGTGCCAGCAGCCAAGATCTTGGAGGACTAGGTGATCGGGAGCAGTACTTC.

V and J are TRBV7-9 and TRBJ1-4, with TRBD1 matching 7 bases. The CDR3 consists of 15 residues. Germline CDR1 and CDR2: SEHNR and FQNEAQ (reference sequence). V was clipped by 5 bases and J by 5 bases; unmatched bases: 8. CDR3 sequence: CASSNTGTDNEKLFF. The CDR3 nucleotides are TGTGCCAGCAGCAACACCGGGACAGACAATGAAAAACTGTTTTTT.

This chain uses TRBV7-3 with TRBJ2-7; D is possibly TRBD1 (7 bases). From germline, CDR1 is SGHTA and CDR2 FQGTGA. The CDR3 is 16 amino acids. The germline V and J ends were trimmed by 5 bases and 3 bases, with 20 bases remaining between them. CDR3 sequence (DNA): TGTGCCAGCAGCCCATTGGCGGGACAGCCCCTCTACGAGCAGTACTTC. Residues: CASSPLAGQPLYEQYF.

CDR3 residues: CASSQEGLARKGELFF. As DNA, the CDR3 is TGTGCCAGCAGCCAAGAGGGACTAGCGAGGAAGGGGGAGCTGTTTTTT. The chain recombines TRBV3-1 (or the pseudogene TRBV3-2) with TRBJ2-2, with TRBD2 identical over 10 bases. Germline V gene data show CDR1 as LGHDT and CDR2 as YNNKEL (reference sequence). CDR3 length: 16 amino acids. The V and J ends lost 0 bases and 8 bases, in that order; junction bases with no gene match: 6.

The chain has TRBV25-1 and TRBJ1-3; TRBD1 agrees at 9 bases. The germline gives CDR1 MGHDK, CDR2 SYGVNS. CDR3 size: 14 residues. V was clipped by 7 bases and J by 4 bases; unmatched bases: 5. CDR3 coding DNA: TGTGCCAGCACCCCCGGGACAGGGGGAAACACCATATATTTT. Amino acid sequence: CASTPGTGGNTIYF. Full variable domain (outside the CDR3, taken from reference TRBV25-1 and TRBJ1-3): EADIYQTPRYLVIGTGKKITLECSQTMGHDKMYWYQQDPGMELHLIHYSYGVNSTEKGDLSSESTVSRIRTEHFPLTLESARPSHTSQYLCASTPGTGGNTIYFGEGSWLTVV.

Concerning this clone: The missing conserved phenylalanine or tryptophan at the end of this CDR3 makes a read error likely. It is unclear where the CDR3 begins or ends on the DNA, so no DNA is shown, and the CDR3 is as TCRdb lists it. The rearrangement joins TRBV21-1 to TRBJ1-2; TRBD1, the table's D call, lacks a check against the DNA. TRBV21-1 is noted as a pseudogene. Ends included, the CDR3 has 13 residues. CDR3 residues: CASSQNRDRGDPR.

The chain carries TRBV7-2 and TRBJ2-1; 9 positions match TRBD1. The CDR3 totals 14 residues. CDR1 and CDR2 from the germline V gene are SGHTA and FQGNSA. The V segment lost 4 bases and the J segment 9 bases; nucleotides outside the gene matches: 7. The CDR3 DNA is TGTGCCAGCAGCTCGGACAGGGGATACGGTGAGCAGTTCTTC. Protein product: CASSSDRGYGEQFF.

The gene calls are TRBV7-2 and TRBJ2-5; D ambiguous. CDR1 is SGHTA, CDR2 FQGNSA, per germline. With 1 base removed from V and 6 bases from J, the gap between germline ends came to 12 bases. The CDR3 runs to 14 residues. The CDR3 bases are TGTGCCAGCAGCTTAGGAGGAAGGGTGAAGACCCAGTACTTC. Amino acid sequence: CASSLGGRVKTQYF.

The genes are TRBV27 and TRBJ2-6, with D perhaps matching TRBD1 (5 bases). Germline assignment: CDR1 MNHEY and CDR2 SMNVEV (reference sequence). The germline V and J ends were trimmed by 6 bases and 0 bases, with 12 bases remaining between them. The CDR3 runs 16 residues. CDR3 nucleotide sequence: TGTGCCAGCAGACATACAGGACCCTCTGGGGCCAACGTCCTGACTTTC. Its protein product is CASRHTGPSGANVLTF.

In this sample, this clone turned up once. The chain recombines TRBV10-3 with TRBJ2-3, with a possible D match to TRBD1 (6 bases). The V gene's germline CDR1 is ENHRY and CDR2 SYGVKD. Trimming removed 10 bases at V and 0 bases at J, with 11 bases between. The CDR3 loop spans 13 amino acids. In nucleotides, the CDR3 is TGTGCCACGAGACAGGACAGCACAGATACGCAGTATTTT. Its protein is CATRQDSTDTQYF.

This chain uses TRBV27 with TRBJ2-1; D might be TRBD2 (5 bases). CDR1 MNHEY and CDR2 SMNVEV come from the germline V gene (reference sequence). This CDR3 region has 16 residues. With 7 bases removed from V and 1 base from J, the gap between germline ends came to 17 bases. The DNA for the CDR3 is TGTGCCAGCATGGGGAGTTCGAGACTTTCCTACAATGAGCAGTTCTTC. Translated, it gives CASMGSSRLSYNEQFF.

J is TRBJ2-7 and V is TRBV4-1, with a weak D call TRBD1 (7 bases). This CDR3 comprises 16 residues. V dropped 2 bases and J dropped 5 bases, with 19 bases sitting between them. CDR1 is MGHRA, CDR2 YSYEKL, per germline. This chain's CDR3 is CASSQKARTGGDEQYF. In DNA form, the CDR3 reads TGCGCCAGCAGCCAAAAGGCGCGGACAGGAGGGGACGAGCAGTACTTC.

This clone has a single count. This chain joins TRBV29-1 and TRBJ2-3, with 9 bases that match TRBD1. Germline CDR1 SQVTM, CDR2 ANQGSEA. The CDR3 consists of 12 residues. Losses at the gene ends were 6 bases for V and 6 bases for J; bases not matched to a gene: 4. CDR3 residues: CSVDRGRDTQYF. The CDR3 DNA sequence: TGCAGCGTGGACAGGGGTAGGGATACGCAGTATTTT.

As for this clone: Other DNA sequences within the sample encode an identical CDR3. This chain links TRBV5-4 with TRBJ2-3, with D unresolved. Between the trimmed V and J ends, which lost 2 bases and 3 bases, there was a span of 10 bases. The CDR3 is 14 amino acids. Germline CDR1 is SGHNT and CDR2 is YYREEE (reference sequence). CDR3 loop: CASSFTSRTDTQYF. CDR3 in DNA: TGTGCCAGCAGCTTCACAAGTAGGACAGATACGCAGTATTTT.